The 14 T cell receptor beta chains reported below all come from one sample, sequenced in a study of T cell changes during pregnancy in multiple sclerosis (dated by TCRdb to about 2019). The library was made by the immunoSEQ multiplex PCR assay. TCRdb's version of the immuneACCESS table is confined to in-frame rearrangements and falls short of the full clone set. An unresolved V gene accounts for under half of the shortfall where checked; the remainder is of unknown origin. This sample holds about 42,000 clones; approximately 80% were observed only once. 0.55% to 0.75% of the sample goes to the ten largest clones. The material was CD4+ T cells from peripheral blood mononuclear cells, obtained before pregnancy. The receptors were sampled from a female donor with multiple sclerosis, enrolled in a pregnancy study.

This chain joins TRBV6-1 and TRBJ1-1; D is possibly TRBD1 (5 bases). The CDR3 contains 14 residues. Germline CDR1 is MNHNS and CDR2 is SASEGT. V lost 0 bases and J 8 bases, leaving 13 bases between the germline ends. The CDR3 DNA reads TGTGCCAGCAGTGAAGCGTTCGACAGCCTCGAAGCTTTCTTT. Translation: CASSEAFDSLEAFF.

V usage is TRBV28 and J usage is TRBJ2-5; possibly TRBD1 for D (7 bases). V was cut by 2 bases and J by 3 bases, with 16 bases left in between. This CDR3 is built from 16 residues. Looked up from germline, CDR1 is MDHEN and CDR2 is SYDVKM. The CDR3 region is CASSLAGQIGEETQYF. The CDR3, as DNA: TGTGCCAGCAGTTTAGCGGGACAGATAGGGGAAGAGACCCAGTACTTC.

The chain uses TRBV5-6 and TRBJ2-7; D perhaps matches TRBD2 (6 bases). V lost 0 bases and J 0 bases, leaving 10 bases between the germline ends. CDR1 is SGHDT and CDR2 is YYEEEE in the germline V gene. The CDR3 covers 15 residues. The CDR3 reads CASSLGAAGSYEQYF. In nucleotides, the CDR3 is TGTGCCAGCAGCTTGGGGGCAGCGGGCTCCTACGAGCAGTACTTC. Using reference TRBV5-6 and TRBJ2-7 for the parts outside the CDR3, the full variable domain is DAGVTQSPTHLIKTRGQQVTLRCSPKSGHDTVSWYQQALGQGPQFIFQYYEEEERQRGNFPDRFSGHQFPNYSSELNVNALLLGDSALYLCASSLGAAGSYEQYFGPGTRLTVT.

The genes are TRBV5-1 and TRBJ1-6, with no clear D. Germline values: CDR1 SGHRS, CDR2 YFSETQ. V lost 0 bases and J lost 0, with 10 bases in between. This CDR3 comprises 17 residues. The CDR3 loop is CASSLGSSSSYNSPLHF. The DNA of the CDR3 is TGCGCCAGCAGCTTGGGTTCGTCGAGCTCCTATAATTCACCCCTCCACTTT.

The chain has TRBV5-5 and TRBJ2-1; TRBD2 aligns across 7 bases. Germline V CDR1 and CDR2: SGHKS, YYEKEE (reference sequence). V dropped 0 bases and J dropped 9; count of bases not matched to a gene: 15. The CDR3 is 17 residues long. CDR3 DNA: TGTGCCAGCAGCTTGGCCGCTGGCAGGCTTGGGGGGGGTGAGCAGTTCTTC. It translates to CASSLAAGRLGGGEQFF.

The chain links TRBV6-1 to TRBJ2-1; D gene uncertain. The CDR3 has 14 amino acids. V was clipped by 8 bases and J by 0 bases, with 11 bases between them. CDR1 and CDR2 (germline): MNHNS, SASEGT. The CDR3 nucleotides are TGTGCCAGCGATAGCCCGAGCTCCTACAATGAGCAGTTCTTC. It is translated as CASDSPSSYNEQFF.

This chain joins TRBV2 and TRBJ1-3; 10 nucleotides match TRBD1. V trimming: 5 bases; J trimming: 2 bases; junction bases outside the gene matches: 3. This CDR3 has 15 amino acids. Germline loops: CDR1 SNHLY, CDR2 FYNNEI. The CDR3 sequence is CASSSDRGAGNTIYF. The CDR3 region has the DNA TGTGCCAGCAGTTCGGACAGGGGGGCTGGAAACACCATATATTTT. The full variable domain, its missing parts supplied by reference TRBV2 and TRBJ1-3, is EPEVTQTPSHQVTQMGQEVILRCVPISNHLYFYWYRQILGQKVEFLVSFYNNEISEKSEIFDDQFSVERPDGSNFTLKIRSTKLEDSAMYFCASSSDRGAGNTIYFGEGSWLTVV.

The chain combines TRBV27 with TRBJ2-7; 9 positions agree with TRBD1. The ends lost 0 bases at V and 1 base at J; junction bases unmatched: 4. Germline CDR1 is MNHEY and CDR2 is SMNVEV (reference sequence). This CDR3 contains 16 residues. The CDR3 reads CASSLSGTGLSYEQYF. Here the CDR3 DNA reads TGTGCCAGCAGTTTATCGGGGACAGGGCTTTCCTACGAGCAGTACTTC.

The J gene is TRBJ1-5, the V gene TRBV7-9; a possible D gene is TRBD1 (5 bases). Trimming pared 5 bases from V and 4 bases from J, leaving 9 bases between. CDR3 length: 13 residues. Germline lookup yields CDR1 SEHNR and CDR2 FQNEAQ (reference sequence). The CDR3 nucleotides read TGTGCCAGCAGCAGAGACAGAAATCAGCCCCAGCATTTT. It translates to CASSRDRNQPQHF.

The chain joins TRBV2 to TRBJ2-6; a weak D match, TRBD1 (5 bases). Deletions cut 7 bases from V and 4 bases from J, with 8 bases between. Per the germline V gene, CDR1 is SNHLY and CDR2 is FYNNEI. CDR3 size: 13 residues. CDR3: CASKGSGANVLTF. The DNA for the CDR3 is TGTGCCAGCAAGGGGTCCGGGGCCAACGTCCTGACTTTC. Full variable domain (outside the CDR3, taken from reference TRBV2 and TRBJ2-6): EPEVTQTPSHQVTQMGQEVILRCVPISNHLYFYWYRQILGQKVEFLVSFYNNEISEKSEIFDDQFSVERPDGSNFTLKIRSTKLEDSAMYFCASKGSGANVLTFGAGSRLTVL.

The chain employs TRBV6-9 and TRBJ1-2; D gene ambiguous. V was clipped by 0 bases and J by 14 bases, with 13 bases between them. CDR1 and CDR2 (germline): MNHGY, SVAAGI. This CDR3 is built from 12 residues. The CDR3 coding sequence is TGTGCCAGCAGTTATTCGAATGACCCCAGGACCTTC. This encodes CASSYSNDPRTF.

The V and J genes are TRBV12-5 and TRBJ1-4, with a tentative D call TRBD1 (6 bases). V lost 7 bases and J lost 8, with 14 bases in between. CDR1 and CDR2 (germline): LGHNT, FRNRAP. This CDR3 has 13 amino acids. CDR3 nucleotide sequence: TGTGCTAGTGTTAGGAGGGGGGGGGAAAAACTGTTTTTT. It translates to CASVRRGGEKLFF.

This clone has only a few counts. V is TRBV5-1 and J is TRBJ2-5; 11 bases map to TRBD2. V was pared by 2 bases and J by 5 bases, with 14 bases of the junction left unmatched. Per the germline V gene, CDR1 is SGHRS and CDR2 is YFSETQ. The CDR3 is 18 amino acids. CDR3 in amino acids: CASSFISPQLAGAETQYF. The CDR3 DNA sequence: TGCGCCAGCAGCTTCATCTCTCCCCAACTAGCGGGAGCGGAGACCCAGTACTTC. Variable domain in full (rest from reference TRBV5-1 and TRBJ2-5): KAGVTQTPRYLIKTRGQQVTLSCSPISGHRSVSWYQQTPGQGLQFLFEYFSETQRNKGNFPGRFSGRQFSNSRSEMNVSTLELGDSALYLCASSFISPQLAGAETQYFGPGTRLLVL.

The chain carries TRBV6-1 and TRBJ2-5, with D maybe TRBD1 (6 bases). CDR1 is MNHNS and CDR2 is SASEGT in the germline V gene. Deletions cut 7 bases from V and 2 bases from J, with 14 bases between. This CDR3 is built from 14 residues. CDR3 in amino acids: CASTLQGFQETQYF. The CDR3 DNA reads TGTGCCAGCACCTTACAGGGTTTTCAAGAGACCCAGTACTTC.